A single sample is the source of the 24 T cell receptor beta chains below, sequenced in a study of yellow fever vaccine responses in identical twins. TCRdb reanalysed the RT-PCR reads using MiXCR and keeps one entry per CDR3 protein. The table shows approximately 1,000 distinct CDR3 sequences, with around 80% occurring only once. Sequences were derived from T cells from blood (PBMCs), unsorted or a sorted subset (not recorded which), sampled before or after yellow fever vaccination (not recorded which). These receptors came from a female donor who received the yellow fever vaccine.

This chain joins TRBV9 and TRBJ2-7, with TRBD1 matching over 9 bases. Germline V gene lookup returns CDR1 SGDLS and CDR2 YYNGEE. V lost 0 bases to trimming and J lost 7 bases; unmatched junction nucleotides: 5. CDR3 length: 14 amino acids. The CDR3 here is CASSVVDRGGEQYF. DNA for the CDR3: TGTGCCAGCAGCGTAGTGGACAGGGGAGGGGAGCAGTACTTC.

The chain combines TRBV4-2 with TRBJ2-1, with 10 positions matching TRBD2. The germline CDR1 and CDR2 sequences are LGHNA and YNFKEQ. V was clipped by 3 bases and J by 8 bases; unmatched bases: 10. This CDR3 comprises 16 residues. The CDR3 nucleotides read TGTGCCAGCAGCCAGTTTCTAGCGGGGGTCACGGATGAGCAGTTCTTC. This translates into CASSQFLAGVTDEQFF.

The chain employs TRBV7-3 and TRBJ2-1, with D tentatively TRBD1 (5 bases). Trimming shortened V by 1 base and J by 10 bases, and 17 bases separated the two germline ends. The CDR3 is 15 residues long. Per germline, CDR1 SGHTA and CDR2 FQGTGA. The CDR3 region has the DNA TGTGCCAGCAGCTTAAGGCTCTTGGGGCACGGGGAGCAGTTCTTC. It encodes CASSLRLLGHGEQFF.

The CDR3 coding sequence is TGTGCCAGCAGCCAACTTCTGGACACTGAAGCTTTCTTT. This sequence encodes CASSQLLDTEAFF. The V and J genes are TRBV4-2 and TRBJ1-1, with no clear D. The CDR3 consists of 13 residues. The germline gives CDR1 LGHNA, CDR2 YNFKEQ. V was trimmed by 2 bases and J by 3 bases, leaving 7 bases between them.

The chain employs TRBV3-1 and TRBJ2-5, with D unresolved. This CDR3 comprises 17 residues. V lost 4 bases and J lost 5, with 23 bases in between. Germline values: CDR1 LGHDT, CDR2 YNNKEL (reference sequence). The chain's CDR3 is CASSPLSNEAIVETQYF. The CDR3 DNA reads TGTGCCAGCAGCCCCCTGTCGAATGAGGCGATTGTGGAGACCCAGTACTTC.

V usage is TRBV13 and J usage is TRBJ1-1; 8 nucleotides agree with TRBD1. V lost 5 bases and J lost 5; bases outside the gene matches: 10. Germline CDR1 is PRHDT and CDR2 is FYEKMQ (reference sequence). This CDR3 spans 15 amino acids. The CDR3 DNA reads as TGTGCCAGCAGCCCCCCGGCAGGGGGCTATACTGAAGCTTTCTTT. Amino acid sequence: CASSPPAGGYTEAFF. Full variable domain (remainder filled in from reference TRBV13 and TRBJ1-1): AAGVIQSPRHLIKEKRETATLKCYPIPRHDTVYWYQQGPGQDPQFLISFYEKMQSDKGSIPDRFSAQQFSDYHSELNMSSLELGDSALYFCASSPPAGGYTEAFFGQGTRLTVV.

The chain uses TRBV13 and TRBJ2-1; D is possibly TRBD2 (6 bases). Germline CDR1 PRHDT, CDR2 FYEKMQ (reference sequence). With 10 bases removed from V and 8 bases from J, the gap between germline ends came to 18 bases. The CDR3 is 13 amino acids. CDR3 sequence reads: CATQNRRDDEQFF. In DNA, the CDR3 is TGTGCCACCCAAAATCGGCGGGATGATGAGCAGTTCTTC. Filled out from reference TRBV13 and TRBJ2-1, the complete variable domain reads AAGVIQSPRHLIKEKRETATLKCYPIPRHDTVYWYQQGPGQDPQFLISFYEKMQSDKGSIPDRFSAQQFSDYHSELNMSSLELGDSALYFCATQNRRDDEQFFGPGTRLTVL.

The chain is built from TRBV11-1 and TRBJ2-5, with 8 bases identical to TRBD2. Looked up from germline, CDR1 is SGHAT and CDR2 is FQDESV (reference sequence). The CDR3 consists of 14 residues. The V and J ends lost 8 bases and 5 bases, in that order; junction bases with no gene match: 10. The chain's CDR3 is CASSEGGGRETQYF. DNA for the CDR3: TGTGCCAGCTCCGAAGGCGGGGGGCGGGAGACCCAGTACTTC.

The table lists this clonotype with a count of one. The chain links TRBV20-1 to TRBJ2-7, with TRBD1 matching over 7 bases. Germline loops: CDR1 DFQATT, CDR2 SNEGSKA (reference sequence). The CDR3 is 13 amino acids. V lost 4 bases and J lost 2; bases outside the gene matches: 5. The DNA for the CDR3 is TGCAGTGCTACTCGACAGGGCGCCTACGAGCAGTACTTC. Its translation: CSATRQGAYEQYF.

The chain is built from TRBV28 and TRBJ2-5; D might be TRBD1 (5 bases). Trimming cost V 1 base and J 0 bases, with 6 bases left between them. CDR3 length: 14 amino acids. The V gene's germline CDR1 is MDHEN and CDR2 SYDVKM. CDR3 DNA sequence: TGTGCCAGCAGTTTATTGACAGACCAAGAGACCCAGTACTTC. Translation gives CASSLLTDQETQYF.

This clonotype has only a few counts. The chain uses TRBV4-3 and TRBJ2-6; a possible D gene is TRBD1 (7 bases). CDR1 is LGHNA and CDR2 is YSLEER in the germline V gene. The germline V and J ends were trimmed by 0 bases and 0 bases, with 12 bases remaining between them. CDR3 length equals 18 residues. Here the CDR3 reads CASSQDPGGPSGANVLTF. For the CDR3, the DNA is TGCGCCAGCAGCCAAGATCCAGGGGGGCCCTCTGGGGCCAACGTCCTGACTTTC.

In this sample, this clonotype turned up once. The rearrangement joins TRBV11-2 to TRBJ2-4, with D unresolved. Germline V lookup: CDR1 SGHAT, CDR2 FQNNGV. The CDR3 consists of 14 residues. Trimming took off 0 bases at V and 5 bases at J, with 8 bases between the two ends. The CDR3 DNA follows: TGTGCCAGCAGCTTAGACTTCAGAGAAAACATTCAGTACTTC. As protein: CASSLDFRENIQYF.

The J gene is TRBJ2-3, the V gene TRBV11-1; maybe TRBD1 (6 bases). The CDR3 totals 14 residues. Germline V gene sequence: CDR1 SGHAT, CDR2 FQDESV (reference sequence). Trimming left V 5 bases short and J 4 bases short, with 13 bases between. CDR3 residues: CASSPRDNPDTQYF. CDR3 nucleotides: TGTGCCAGCAGCCCCCGGGACAACCCAGATACGCAGTATTTT.

The rearrangement links TRBV6-1 to TRBJ2-1; 15 positions match TRBD2. CDR3 length: 17 amino acids. The junction had 10 bases not matched to a gene; V was cut back by 6 bases and J by 7 bases. Germline V gene data show CDR1 as MNHNS and CDR2 as SASEGT. Here the CDR3 reads CASSPRGLAGGINEQFF. The CDR3 DNA is TGTGCCAGCAGCCCCAGGGGACTAGCGGGAGGAATAAATGAGCAGTTCTTC.

The rearrangement uses TRBV11-1 and TRBJ2-1; D unclear. CDR1 and CDR2 (germline): SGHAT, FQDESV (reference sequence). This CDR3 region has 14 residues. The V end was cut by 2 bases, the J end by 6 bases, with 11 bases between. The CDR3: CASSLMAEFNEQFF. CDR3 nucleotides: TGTGCCAGCAGCTTAATGGCGGAGTTCAATGAGCAGTTCTTC.

The chain joins TRBV5-1 to TRBJ2-3, with 9 bases aligning to TRBD1. The CDR3 is 16 amino acids. V lost 0 bases and J lost 4; bases outside the gene matches: 6. Germline CDR1 reads SGHRS; CDR2 reads YFSETQ. The CDR3 loop is CASSLAPGQGADTQYF. CDR3 DNA sequence: TGCGCCAGCAGCTTGGCGCCGGGACAGGGTGCAGATACGCAGTATTTT.

The rearrangement links TRBV11-3 to TRBJ2-3; 9 nucleotides line up with TRBD1. The trim removed 5 bases at V and 7 bases at J, leaving 4 bases unmatched. The germline CDR1 and CDR2 sequences are SGHNT and YENEEA. This CDR3 region has 13 residues. In DNA form, the CDR3 reads TGTGCCAGCAGCCGACAGGGGGGATATACGCAGTATTTT. The encoded protein is CASSRQGGYTQYF.

The chain is built from TRBV11-3 and TRBJ1-5; D gene uncertain. Trimming removed 1 base at V and 9 bases at J, with 22 bases between. This CDR3 has 17 amino acids. Germline V gene data show CDR1 as SGHNT and CDR2 as YENEEA. The CDR3 DNA follows: TGTGCCAGCAGCTTAGGGGTAACAGCAATCCTCCGCAGGCCCCAGCATTTT. As protein: CASSLGVTAILRRPQHF.

The CDR3 region has the DNA TGTGCCAGCAGTTGGTTCAATGAGCAGTTCTTC. Protein: CASSWFNEQFF. The chain joins TRBV12-3 or TRBV12-4 to TRBJ2-1; D gene ambiguous. The length of the CDR3 is 11 residues. V shed 4 bases and J shed 6 bases, with 4 bases lying between them.

The chain couples TRBV7-9 to TRBJ1-1, with D possibly TRBD1 on 6 matching bases. V was shortened by 5 bases and J by 3 bases, with 13 bases between the two germline ends. This CDR3 spans 14 amino acids. Germline V gene data show CDR1 as SEHNR and CDR2 as FQNEAQ (reference sequence). CDR3 loop: CASSGGGGHTEAFF. CDR3 nucleotide sequence: TGTGCCAGCAGCGGGGGGGGGGGCCACACTGAAGCTTTCTTT.

The gene calls are TRBV13 and TRBJ1-2; TRBD1 is a possible D gene (6 bases). The CDR3 is 18 amino acids. V dropped 4 bases and J dropped 1 base, with 22 bases sitting between them. CDR1 and CDR2 (germline): PRHDT, FYEKMQ (reference sequence). The CDR3 reads CASSSPGAGGPNNYGYTF. CDR3 bases: TGTGCCAGCAGCTCACCCGGGGCCGGGGGCCCCAATAACTATGGCTACACCTTC.

The genes are TRBV5-6 and TRBJ2-7; D may be TRBD2 (6 bases). Deletions cut 4 bases from V and 3 bases from J, with 17 bases between. The CDR3 is made up of 15 amino acids. Looked up from germline, CDR1 is SGHDT and CDR2 is YYEEEE. The CDR3 DNA is TGTGCCAGCAGCCCGGGTCGCGGGACCTACTACGAGCAGTACTTC. Translation: CASSPGRGTYYEQYF.

This chain connects TRBV11-3 to TRBJ2-1; 7 nucleotides align to TRBD2. Trimming cost V 5 bases and J 0 bases; bases outside gene matches: 4. Per germline, CDR1 SGHNT and CDR2 YENEEA. The CDR3 has 15 amino acids. CDR3: CASSPRGFSYNEQFF. The CDR3, as DNA: TGTGCCAGCAGCCCGCGGGGGTTCTCCTACAATGAGCAGTTCTTC.

This chain connects TRBV7-9 to TRBJ2-7; TRBD1 might be the D (6 bases). CDR3 length: 16 residues. Germline lookup yields CDR1 SEHNR and CDR2 FQNEAQ (reference sequence). V lost 3 bases and J lost 2, with 17 bases in between. CDR3: CASSFRGAGVAYEQYF. The DNA for the CDR3 is TGTGCCAGCAGCTTTCGAGGGGCAGGGGTCGCCTACGAGCAGTACTTC.